The 21 T cell receptor beta chains below come from one sample, sequenced in a study of T cells in Graves' hyperthyroidism and ophthalmopathy. Researchers amplified the TCR beta CDR3 regions from RNA transcripts. First-round RT-PCR with HTBI primers amplified the TCR CDR3 region. TCRdb used MiXCR to reprocess the multiplex PCR reads, holding one entry per CDR3 protein. This sample carries approximately 200,000 distinct CDR3 sequences, about 18% of them seen once, and the ten largest clones take about 41%. Material: blood. The receptors here all came from a man aged 35-49 years with Graves' hyperthyroidism.

This clonotype was counted many times. The V gene is TRBV7-3, the J gene TRBJ2-1; D tentatively fits TRBD1 or TRBD2 (7 bases each). V was trimmed by 5 bases and J by 6 bases, leaving 17 bases between them. The germline V gene has CDR1 SGHTA and CDR2 FQGTGA. CDR3 length equals 15 residues. The CDR3 bases are TGTGCCAGCAGCCCTCAGGGGGGGGGAAGCAATGAGCAGTTCTTC. Encoded protein: CASSPQGGGSNEQFF.

This clonotype was recorded at least ten times. V gene TRBV7-2 combines with J gene TRBJ1-4, with a weak D call TRBD1 (5 bases). Trimming pared 2 bases from V and 11 bases from J, leaving 12 bases between. The V gene's germline CDR1 is SGHTA and CDR2 FQGNSA. The CDR3 totals 13 residues. For the CDR3, the DNA is TGTGCCAGCAGCTTATCGCCGTGGGGGAAACTGTTTTTT. It yields the protein CASSLSPWGKLFF.

This clonotype was seen a few times. The chain employs TRBV20-1 and TRBJ2-5; no clear D gene. The CDR3 totals 13 residues. V lost 0 bases, J lost 5 bases, and 10 bases lay in between. The germline V gene has CDR1 DFQATT and CDR2 SNEGSKA (reference sequence). The CDR3 DNA is TGCAGTGCTAGAGAATTGGGAATCGAGACCCAGTACTTC. Translated: CSARELGIETQYF.

CDR3 protein: CASSSRLVPHNEQFF. Written as DNA, the CDR3 is TGTGCCAGCAGCTCCAGACTAGTGCCCCACAATGAGCAGTTCTTC. The rearrangement uses TRBV7-2 and TRBJ2-1, with D perhaps TRBD2 (6 bases). The CDR3 spans 15 residues. V was shortened by 4 bases and J by 5 bases, with 15 bases between the two germline ends. The V gene's germline CDR1 is SGHTA and CDR2 FQGNSA.

A few counts support this clonotype. This chain connects TRBV7-9 to TRBJ1-2; a weak D match, TRBD1 (6 bases). The CDR3 has 13 amino acids. The V gene lost 4 bases and the J gene lost 4 bases, with 10 bases spanning the gap. Germline V CDR1 and CDR2: SEHNR, FQNEAQ (reference sequence). CDR3 sequence reads: CASSSSGVYGYTF. The CDR3 DNA sequence: TGTGCCAGCAGCTCCTCAGGGGTCTATGGCTACACCTTC.

This clonotype was detected many times. The chain joins TRBV5-5 to TRBJ2-7; tentative D call: TRBD1 (5 bases). The CDR3 sequence is 15 residues long. Germline CDR1 SGHKS, CDR2 YYEKEE (reference sequence). Trimming removed 0 bases from V and 2 bases from J, with 12 bases in between. The CDR3 DNA is TGTGCCAGCAGCTTGGGGCCGAGGACAACCTACGAGCAGTACTTC. Its translation is CASSLGPRTTYEQYF.

This clonotype appeared many times. This chain joins TRBV10-3 and TRBJ1-4, with D hard to call. This CDR3 has 13 residues. Germline CDR1 reads ENHRY; CDR2 reads SYGVKD. V was shortened by 3 bases and J by 7 bases, with 9 bases between the two germline ends. CDR3 sequence: CAISESRGEKLFF. The CDR3 coding sequence is TGTGCCATCAGTGAAAGTCGGGGTGAAAAACTGTTTTTT.

This clonotype was seen ten or more times. The V gene is TRBV6-1, the J gene TRBJ1-2; 8 bases match TRBD1. The CDR3 contains 13 residues. V was clipped by 5 bases and J by 8 bases; unmatched bases: 7. Germline V gene data show CDR1 as MNHNS and CDR2 as SASEGT. This CDR3 is CASSWEQGAGYTF. In DNA, the CDR3 is TGTGCCAGCAGTTGGGAGCAGGGGGCCGGCTACACCTTC.

The sample holds many counts of this clonotype. The junction differs from germline at one of its ends, possibly a read error. V and J are TRBV7-2 and TRBJ2-2; D gene uncertain. This CDR3 region has 12 residues. Germline CDR1 is SGHTA and CDR2 is FQGNSA. The CDR3 loop is CASSHNNGELFF. In DNA, the CDR3 is TGTGCCAGCAGCCACAACAACGGGGAGCTGTTTTTT.

This clonotype has at least ten counts. The V call is TRBV13, the J call TRBJ1-1, with TRBD1 matching 9 bases. The CDR3 sequence is 15 residues long. Germline V CDR1 and CDR2: PRHDT, FYEKMQ (reference sequence). V gave up 5 bases and J gave up 4 bases; unmatched junction bases: 8. The CDR3 DNA is TGTGCCAGCAGCCCCCGGGACAGGGACTTCACTGAAGCTTTCTTT. This sequence encodes CASSPRDRDFTEAFF.

This clonotype appeared many times. The chain joins TRBV6-1 to TRBJ2-1, with D hard to call. This CDR3 spans 15 amino acids. V was clipped by 6 bases and J by 7 bases, with 19 bases between them. The germline V gene has CDR1 MNHNS and CDR2 SASEGT. The CDR3 reads CASSHVSAFANEQFF. For the CDR3, the DNA is TGTGCCAGCAGCCATGTCAGCGCCTTTGCGAATGAGCAGTTCTTC.

This clonotype was counted many times. This chain connects TRBV7-9 to TRBJ2-7; 10 positions match TRBD2. J lost 3 bases, V lost 3 bases, and 14 bases had no gene match. The CDR3 covers 18 residues. Per germline, CDR1 SEHNR and CDR2 FQNEAQ (reference sequence). CDR3 nucleotides: TGTGCCAGCAGCTTGCGGCCCGTTCTAGCGGGGGTGGTCTACGAGCAGTACTTC. Translating gives CASSLRPVLAGVVYEQYF.

This clonotype was detected ten times or more. The gene calls are TRBV3-1 and TRBJ2-1; 7 nucleotides match TRBD1. Germline loops: CDR1 LGHDT, CDR2 YNNKEL (reference sequence). The J segment lost 0 bases and the V segment lost 7 bases, leaving 9 bases of the junction unmatched. This CDR3 has 16 amino acids. Here the CDR3 DNA reads TGTGCCAGCAACCCGGGACAGACAAGCTCCTACAATGAGCAGTTCTTC. Protein product: CASNPGQTSSYNEQFF.

The V gene is TRBV6-1, the J gene TRBJ2-3, with D possibly being TRBD2 (6 bases). V was shortened by 1 base and J by 2 bases, with 10 bases between the two germline ends. The germline CDR1 and CDR2 sequences are MNHNS and SASEGT. The CDR3 totals 15 residues. The CDR3 nucleotides read TGTGCCAGCAGTGAAGGCGGGATATACACAGATACGCAGTATTTT. It encodes CASSEGGIYTDTQYF.

This clonotype was observed many times. The chain has TRBV30 and TRBJ2-3; 7 positions match TRBD2. V shed 5 bases and J 4 bases; nucleotides not matched to a gene: 6. Germline lookup yields CDR1 GTSNPN and CDR2 SVGIG (reference sequence). The CDR3 runs 13 residues. CDR3 DNA sequence: TGTGCCTGGGAAGCGGGGTTCTCAGATACGCAGTATTTT. As protein: CAWEAGFSDTQYF.

There are a few counts of this clonotype. The chain couples TRBV6-1 to TRBJ1-4; 7 bases are shared with TRBD1. This CDR3 spans 16 amino acids. The germline gives CDR1 MNHNS, CDR2 SASEGT. V dropped 6 bases and J dropped 3; count of bases not matched to a gene: 10. CDR3 nucleotides: TGTGCCAGCAGCCGACAGGGTTCGTTAGCTAATGAAAAACTGTTTTTT. It specifies CASSRQGSLANEKLFF.

In its sample, this clonotype was seen many times. The chain couples TRBV29-1 to TRBJ2-3, with D perhaps matching TRBD2 (5 bases). Germline values: CDR1 SQVTM, CDR2 ANQGSEA. Trimming took 4 bases from V and 4 from J, leaving 9 bases between them. This CDR3 region has 12 residues. The CDR3 sequence: CSVVEGSDTQYF. CDR3 DNA: TGCAGCGTTGTCGAGGGTTCAGATACGCAGTATTTT.

This clonotype was counted ten times or more. The chain carries TRBV11-2 and TRBJ2-7, with D unresolved. The CDR3 is 14 residues long. Germline-derived CDR1 and CDR2 are SGHAT and FQNNGV. Trimming pared 5 bases from V and 2 bases from J, leaving 13 bases between. CDR3: CASSAPDKAYEQYF. CDR3 bases: TGTGCCAGCAGCGCGCCAGACAAGGCCTACGAGCAGTACTTC. The full variable domain, its missing parts supplied by reference TRBV11-2 and TRBJ2-7, is EAGVAQSPRYKIIEKRQSVAFWCNPISGHATLYWYQQILGQGPKLLIQFQNNGVVDDSQLPKDRFSAERLKGVDSTLKIQPAKLEDSAVYLCASSAPDKAYEQYFGPGTRLTVT.

Ten or more counts support this clonotype. The CDR3 loop reads CASSLGVQGEQYF. In DNA form, the CDR3 reads TGTGCCAGCAGCTTGGGGGTACAAGGGGAGCAGTACTTC. The chain combines TRBV7-3 with TRBJ2-7; D is perhaps TRBD1 or TRBD2 (5 bases each). V gave up 3 bases and J gave up 7 bases, with 13 bases separating them. The CDR3 runs to 13 residues. Germline assignment: CDR1 SGHTA and CDR2 FQGTGA.

The chain carries TRBV10-3 and TRBJ1-1; D is perhaps TRBD1 (6 bases). Trimming removed 5 bases from V and 7 bases from J, with 11 bases in between. The CDR3 runs 12 residues. CDR1 and CDR2 (germline): ENHRY, SYGVKD. The CDR3 nucleotides read TGTGCCATCAGTCGGACAGACCGTGAAGCTTTCTTT. Residues: CAISRTDREAFF.

This clonotype was observed at least ten times. The V and J genes are TRBV11-2 and TRBJ2-7, with 10 positions matching TRBD1. Germline V gene lookup returns CDR1 SGHAT and CDR2 FQNNGV. The junction had 2 bases not matched to a gene; V was cut back by 0 bases and J by 3 bases. The CDR3 runs 15 residues. The CDR3 bases are TGTGCCAGCAGCTTAGAGGGACAGGGGCACTACGAGCAGTACTTC. Translated, it gives CASSLEGQGHYEQYF.